The clone carrying this T cell receptor beta chain was seen a handful of times. It was version v3.0 of the immunoSEQ assay that was run at survey level. Using immunoSEQ multiplex PCR, the repertoire was profiled, and TCRdb retains in-frame clones only, with some absent. The sample lists roughly 20,000 clones, around 85% occurring once. The data derive from a study of long-term antiretroviral therapy in people with HIV. V was clipped by 0 bases and J by 6 bases, with 8 bases between them. The germline CDR1 and CDR2 sequences are MNHEY and SVGAGI. The CDR3 is made up of 13 amino acids. Sequencing used unsorted PBMCs, obtained 1.5 years after starting antiretroviral therapy. The receptor comes from a man between 25 and 39 years old with HIV. This chain connects TRBV6-5 to TRBJ1-2; D remains ambiguous. The CDR3 DNA follows: TGTGCCAGCAGTTACTCGAACGGGGATGGCTACACCTTC. Its protein product is CASSYSNGDGYTF.